Listed below are T cell receptor beta chains from one sample, sequenced in a study of CD8+ T cells in alopecia areata. Profiling relied on immunoSEQ multiplex PCR, and the TCRdb table lists in-frame clones only, not all of them. The repertoire holds about 210,000 clones, with approximately 57% as singletons. The sequenced sample was CD4+ T cells sorted from blood, obtained at week 4, from a patient treated with tofacitinib. The receptors stem from a human donor with alopecia areata. CDR3s include the opening cysteine and the closing phenylalanine or tryptophan. Fields, in order: CDR3 protein, CDR3 DNA, V gene, J gene, clone size, D gene. A D gene is named only where the DNA matches it firmly. Expanded clones are given a class, and other clones once, few, many or no size at all.

CDR3: CSVVPGINQPQHF; DNA: TGCAGCGTTGTCCCAGGGATCAATCAGCCCCAGCATTTT; V: TRBV29-1; J: TRBJ1-5; size: NA; D: NA
CDR3: CASSEFQNTEAFF; DNA: TGCGCCAGCAGTGAGTTTCAGAACACTGAAGCTTTCTTT; V: TRBV10-2; J: TRBJ1-1; size: few; D: NA
CDR3: CASSLINYGYTF; DNA: TGTGCCAGCAGCTTAATTAACTATGGCTACACCTTC; V: TRBV7-2; J: TRBJ1-2; size: few; D: NA
CDR3: CSVTQTVNTEAFF; DNA: TGCAGCGTAACCCAGACGGTGAACACTGAAGCTTTCTTT; V: TRBV29-1; J: TRBJ1-1; size: few; D: NA
CDR3: CASSSGTNNSPLHF; DNA: TGTGCCAGCAGCTCCGGGACAAACAATTCACCCCTCCACTTT; V: TRBV7-3; J: TRBJ1-6; size: NA; D: NA
CDR3: CAISETRDEQYF; DNA: TGTGCCATCAGTGAGACAAGGGACGAGCAGTACTTC; V: TRBV10-3; J: TRBJ2-7; size: NA; D: NA
CDR3: CASRGLLRDYHEDEQFF; DNA: TGCGCCAGCAGGGGGCTTTTGCGGGACTACCACGAGGATGAGCAGTTCTTC; V: TRBV10-2; J: TRBJ2-1; size: NA; D: TRBD2
CDR3: CASSLGSAQGSPLHF; DNA: TGTGCCAGCAGCTTAGGGTCAGCCCAGGGTTCACCCCTCCACTTT; V: TRBV7-8; J: TRBJ1-6; size: NA; D: NA
CDR3: CASSLPGGNEQYF; DNA: TGCGCCAGCAGCTTACCGGGGGGAAACGAGCAGTACTTC; V: TRBV5-1; J: TRBJ2-7; size: few; D: TRBD2
CDR3: CSIYQGLSQYF; DNA: TGCAGCATTTACCAGGGACTATCGCAGTATTTT; V: TRBV29-1; J: TRBJ2-3; size: NA; D: TRBD2
CDR3: CASSERDEQFF; DNA: TGTGCCAGCAGTGAACGGGATGAGCAGTTCTTC; V: TRBV2; J: TRBJ2-1; size: NA; D: NA
CDR3: CASSYSGSPSYNEQFF; DNA: TGTGCCAGCAGTTACTCCGGGTCACCCTCCTACAATGAGCAGTTCTTC; V: TRBV6-5; J: TRBJ2-1; size: NA; D: NA
CDR3: CASSFTTGTVLTEAFF; DNA: TGCGCCAGCAGCTTCACAACCGGGACAGTACTCACTGAAGCTTTCTTT; V: TRBV4-3; J: TRBJ1-1; size: NA; D: TRBD1
CDR3: CASSLTPALAGSDTQYF; DNA: TGTGCCAGCAGCTTAACGCCGGCGCTAGCGGGGAGTGATACGCAGTATTTT; V: TRBV7-3; J: TRBJ2-3; size: few; D: TRBD2
CDR3: CASSVDGQPQHF; DNA: TGCGCCAGCAGCGTGGACGGTCAGCCCCAGCATTTT; V: TRBV5-1; J: TRBJ1-5; size: NA; D: NA
CDR3: CASSLGGGSTDTQYF; DNA: TGTGCCAGCAGTCTTGGGGGTGGAAGCACAGATACGCAGTATTTT; V: TRBV6-4; J: TRBJ2-3; size: NA; D: NA
CDR3: CASSESRGNYGYTF; DNA: TGCGCCAGCAGTGAGTCGAGAGGCAACTATGGCTACACCTTC; V: TRBV10-2; J: TRBJ1-2; size: few; D: NA
CDR3: CASSEWTDTDTQYF; DNA: TGTGCCAGCAGTGAGTGGACAGATACAGATACGCAGTATTTT; V: TRBV25-1; J: TRBJ2-3; size: NA; D: NA
CDR3: CASSQPQGWANVLTF; DNA: TGTGCCAGCAGCCAACCCCAGGGCTGGGCCAACGTCCTGACTTTC; V: TRBV14; J: TRBJ2-6; size: NA; D: NA
CDR3: CASSPSGGEAFF; DNA: TGCGCCAGCAGCCCCTCGGGGGGGGAGGCTTTCTTT; V: TRBV4-3; J: TRBJ1-1; size: NA; D: NA
CDR3: CATSREPNEQFF; DNA: TGTGCCACCAGCAGAGAGCCTAATGAGCAGTTCTTC; V: TRBV15; J: TRBJ2-1; size: NA; D: NA
CDR3: CASSEKRAEAFF; DNA: TGCGCCAGCAGTGAGAAGAGAGCAGAAGCTTTCTTT; V: TRBV10-2; J: TRBJ1-1; size: NA; D: NA
CDR3: CASSIDQEDTIYF; DNA: TGTGCCAGTAGTATAGATCAGGAAGACACCATATATTTT; V: TRBV19; J: TRBJ1-3; size: few; D: NA
CDR3: CAWSVRRGETQYF; DNA: TGTGCCTGGAGTGTACGCAGGGGAGAGACCCAGTACTTC; V: TRBV30; J: TRBJ2-5; size: NA; D: NA
CDR3: CSVEAVSGRMAFF; DNA: TGCAGCGTTGAAGCGGTCAGTGGACGGATGGCTTTCTTT; V: TRBV29-1; J: TRBJ1-1; size: NA; D: NA
CDR3: CSVESGAENYGYTF; DNA: TGCAGCGTTGAAAGCGGGGCAGAAAACTATGGCTACACCTTC; V: TRBV29-1; J: TRBJ1-2; size: NA; D: NA
CDR3: CASSLEGQLNTEAFF; DNA: TGCGCCAGCAGCTTGGAGGGACAGTTGAACACTGAAGCTTTCTTT; V: TRBV5-1; J: TRBJ1-1; size: NA; D: TRBD1
CDR3: CSADRGSYNEQFF; DNA: TGCAGCGCTGACAGGGGGTCCTACAATGAGCAGTTCTTC; V: TRBV29-1; J: TRBJ2-1; size: few; D: TRBD1
CDR3: CAIISQKLFF; DNA: TGTGCCATCATATCGCAGAAACTGTTTTTT; V: TRBV19; J: TRBJ1-4; size: NA; D: NA
CDR3: CASGFPTGLSSPLHF; DNA: TGTGCCAGCGGATTTCCGACAGGTCTGAGTTCACCCCTCCACTTT; V: TRBV28; J: TRBJ1-6; size: NA; D: NA
CDR3: CASSEDRGRGEQYF; DNA: TGCGCCAGCAGCGAGGACAGGGGTCGGGGTGAGCAGTACTTC; V: TRBV5-1; J: TRBJ2-7; size: NA; D: TRBD1
CDR3: CASSLPGQETQYF; DNA: TGTGCCAGCAGCTTGCCCGGGCAAGAGACCCAGTACTTC; V: TRBV5-6; J: TRBJ2-5; size: NA; D: NA
CDR3: CASRVGENTGELFF; DNA: TGTGCCAGCAGGGTCGGGGAAAACACCGGGGAGCTGTTTTTT; V: TRBV5-6; J: TRBJ2-2; size: few; D: NA
CDR3: CASSPDRRNTEAFF; DNA: TGTGCCAGCAGCCCGGACAGGAGGAACACTGAAGCTTTCTTT; V: TRBV14; J: TRBJ1-1; size: NA; D: TRBD1
CDR3: CASSPGQVLTGELFF; DNA: TGTGCCAGCAGTCCAGGACAGGTGTTGACCGGGGAGCTGTTTTTT; V: TRBV2; J: TRBJ2-2; size: once; D: TRBD1
CDR3: CASSEFPGGAEQYF; DNA: TGTGCCAGCAGTGAATTTCCAGGAGGTGCCGAGCAGTACTTC; V: TRBV6-1; J: TRBJ2-7; size: NA; D: NA
CDR3: CASSPGANVLTF; DNA: TGTGCCAGCAGCCCCGGGGCCAACGTCCTGACTTTC; V: TRBV7-3; J: TRBJ2-6; size: once; D: NA
CDR3: CASSLFESVNIQYF; DNA: TGTGCCAGCAGCTTATTTGAGTCCGTAAACATTCAGTACTTC; V: TRBV11-3; J: TRBJ2-4; size: few; D: NA
CDR3: CASSLGSNTEAFF; DNA: TGTGCCAGCAGCTTAGGGTCGAACACTGAAGCTTTCTTT; V: TRBV13; J: TRBJ1-1; size: NA; D: NA
CDR3: CSVGTINQPQHF; DNA: TGCAGCGTGGGGACAATCAATCAGCCCCAGCATTTT; V: TRBV29-1; J: TRBJ1-5; size: NA; D: NA
CDR3: CASSVAGTQYF; DNA: TGTGCCAGCAGTGTAGCGGGGACCCAGTACTTC; V: TRBV25-1; J: TRBJ2-5; size: NA; D: TRBD2
CDR3: CASSPVSYEQYF; DNA: TGTGCCAGCTCTCCTGTGTCGTACGAGCAGTACTTC; V: TRBV6-6; J: TRBJ2-7; size: medium-sized; D: NA
CDR3: CASSLNRGRSYEQYF; DNA: TGCGCCAGCAGCTTAAACAGGGGAAGGTCCTACGAGCAGTACTTC; V: TRBV5-1; J: TRBJ2-7; size: NA; D: TRBD1
CDR3: CASSVPGTGTDTQYF; DNA: TGCGCCAGCAGCGTGCCCGGGACTGGTACAGATACGCAGTATTTT; V: TRBV5-1; J: TRBJ2-3; size: NA; D: NA
CDR3: CSVGAGLTDTQYF; DNA: TGCAGCGTTGGGGCGGGGCTCACAGATACGCAGTATTTT; V: TRBV29-1; J: TRBJ2-3; size: few; D: NA
CDR3: CSVDWHGGYGYTF; DNA: TGCAGCGTTGACTGGCACGGAGGCTATGGCTACACCTTC; V: TRBV29-1; J: TRBJ1-2; size: once; D: NA
CDR3: CAWSEGHNQPQHF; DNA: TGTGCCTGGAGTGAGGGACACAATCAGCCCCAGCATTTT; V: TRBV30; J: TRBJ1-5; size: NA; D: NA
CDR3: CAWSVEMDRSTDTQYF; DNA: TGTGCCTGGAGTGTTGAGATGGACAGGAGCACAGATACGCAGTATTTT; V: TRBV30; J: TRBJ2-3; size: NA; D: TRBD1
CDR3: CASSLADSGGYEQYF; DNA: TGTGCCAGCAGCTTAGCCGATAGCGGGGGCTACGAGCAGTACTTC; V: TRBV7-6; J: TRBJ2-7; size: NA; D: TRBD2
CDR3: CASSGRVSGELFF; DNA: TGTGCCAGCAGCGGCAGGGTCTCCGGGGAGCTGTTTTTT; V: TRBV7-2; J: TRBJ2-2; size: NA; D: NA